This T cell receptor beta chain derives from a study of cytomegalovirus exposure and HLA in healthy donors. For the study at large: Around 80 million unique TCR sequences came from HLA-typed donors in an early release.

PCR involved 60 Vbeta and 13 Jbeta primers. Some clones are missing from TCRdb's copy, which holds only in-frame ones; the method was immunoSEQ multiplex PCR. Among about 140,000 clones listed, more than 55% were seen once. The V and J ends lost 0 bases and 5 bases, in that order; junction bases with no gene match: 17. Germline CDR1 GTSNPN, CDR2 SVGIG (reference sequence). The CDR3 is made up of 18 amino acids. Sequencing input: PBMCs. This sequence joins TRBV30 and TRBJ2-5; the match to TRBD1 covers 8 bases. The receptor comes from an older woman in good health and CMV-seronegative. This CDR3 is CAWSVGSFDGQGEETQYF. The DNA for the CDR3 is TGTGCCTGGAGTGTAGGGAGTTTCGACGGACAGGGCGAGGAGACCCAGTACTTC.